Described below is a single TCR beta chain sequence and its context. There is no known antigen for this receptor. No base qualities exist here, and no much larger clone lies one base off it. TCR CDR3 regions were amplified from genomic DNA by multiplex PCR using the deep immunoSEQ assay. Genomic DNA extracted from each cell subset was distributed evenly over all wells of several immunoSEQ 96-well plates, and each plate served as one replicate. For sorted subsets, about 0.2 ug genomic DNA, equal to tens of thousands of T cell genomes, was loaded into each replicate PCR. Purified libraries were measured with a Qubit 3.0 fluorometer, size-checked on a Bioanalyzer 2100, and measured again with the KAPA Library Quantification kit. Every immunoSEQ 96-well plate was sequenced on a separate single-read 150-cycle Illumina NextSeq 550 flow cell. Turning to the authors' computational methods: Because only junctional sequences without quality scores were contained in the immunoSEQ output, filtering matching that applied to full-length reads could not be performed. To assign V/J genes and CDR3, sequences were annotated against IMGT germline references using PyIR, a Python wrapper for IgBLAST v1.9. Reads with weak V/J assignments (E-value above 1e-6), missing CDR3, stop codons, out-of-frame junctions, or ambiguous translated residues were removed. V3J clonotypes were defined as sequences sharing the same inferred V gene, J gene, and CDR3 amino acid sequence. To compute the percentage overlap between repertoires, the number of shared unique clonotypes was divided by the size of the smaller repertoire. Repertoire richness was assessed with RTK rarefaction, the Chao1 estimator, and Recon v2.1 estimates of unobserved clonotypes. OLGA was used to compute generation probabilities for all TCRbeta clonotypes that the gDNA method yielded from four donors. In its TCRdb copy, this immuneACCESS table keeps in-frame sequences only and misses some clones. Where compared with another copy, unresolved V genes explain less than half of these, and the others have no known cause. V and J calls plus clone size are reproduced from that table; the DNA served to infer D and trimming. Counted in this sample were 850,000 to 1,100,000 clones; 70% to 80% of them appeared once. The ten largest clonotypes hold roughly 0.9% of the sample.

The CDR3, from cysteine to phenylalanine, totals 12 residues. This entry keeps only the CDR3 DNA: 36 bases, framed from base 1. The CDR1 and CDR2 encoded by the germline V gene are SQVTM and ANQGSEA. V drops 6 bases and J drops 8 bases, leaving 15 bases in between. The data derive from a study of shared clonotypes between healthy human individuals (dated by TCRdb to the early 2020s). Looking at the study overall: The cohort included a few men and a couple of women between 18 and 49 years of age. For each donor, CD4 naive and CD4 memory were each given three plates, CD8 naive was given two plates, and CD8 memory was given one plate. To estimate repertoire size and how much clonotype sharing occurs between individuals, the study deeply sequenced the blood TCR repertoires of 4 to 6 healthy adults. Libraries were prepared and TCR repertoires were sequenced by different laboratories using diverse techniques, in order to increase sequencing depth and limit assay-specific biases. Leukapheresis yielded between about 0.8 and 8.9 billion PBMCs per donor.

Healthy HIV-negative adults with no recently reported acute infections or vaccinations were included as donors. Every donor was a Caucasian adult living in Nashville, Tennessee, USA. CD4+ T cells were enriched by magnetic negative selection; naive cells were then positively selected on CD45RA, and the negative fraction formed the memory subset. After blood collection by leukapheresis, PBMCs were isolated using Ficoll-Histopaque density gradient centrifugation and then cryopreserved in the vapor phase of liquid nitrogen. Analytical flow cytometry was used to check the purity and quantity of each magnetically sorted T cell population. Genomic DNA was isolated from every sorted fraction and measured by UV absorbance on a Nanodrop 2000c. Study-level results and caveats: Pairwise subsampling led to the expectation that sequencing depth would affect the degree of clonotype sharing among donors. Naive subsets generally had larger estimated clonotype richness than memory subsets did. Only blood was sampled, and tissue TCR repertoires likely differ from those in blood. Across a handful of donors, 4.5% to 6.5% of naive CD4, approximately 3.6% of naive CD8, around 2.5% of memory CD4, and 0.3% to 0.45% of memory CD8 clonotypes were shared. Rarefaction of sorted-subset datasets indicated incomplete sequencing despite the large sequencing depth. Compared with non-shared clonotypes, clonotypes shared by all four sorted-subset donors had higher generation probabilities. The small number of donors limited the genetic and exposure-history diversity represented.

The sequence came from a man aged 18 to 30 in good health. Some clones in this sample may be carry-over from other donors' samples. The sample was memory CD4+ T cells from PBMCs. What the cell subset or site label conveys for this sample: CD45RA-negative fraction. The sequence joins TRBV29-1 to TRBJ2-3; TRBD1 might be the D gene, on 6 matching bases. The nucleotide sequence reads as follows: TGCAGCGTGAAAACAGGGTCCTCTACGCAGTATTTT. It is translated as CSVKTGSSTQYF.